This T cell receptor beta chain is from a study of cytotoxic CD8 clonotypes in ibrutinib-treated CLL. Study-wide results and limits: In sustained-remission versus progressing patients, sampling times differed. Whereas clonality rose at ibrutinib response, it declined toward baseline at progression.

With respect to this clone: Its target is unknown.

The CDR3 consists of 13 residues. Germline values: CDR1 SGHTS, CDR2 YDEGEE. Trimming stripped 0 bases from V and 6 bases from J, with 7 bases between. Assay used: immunoSEQ multiplex PCR; TCRdb lists only in-frame clones, some missing. The sample lists 250,000 to 350,000 clones; 70% to 80% were seen once. The chain employs TRBV5-8 and TRBJ1-5; D ambiguous. This sequence originates from a human donor with chronic lymphocytic leukemia. Sample: PBMCs, taken at disease progression, from a patient treated with ibrutinib. The CDR3 DNA follows: TGTGCCAGCAGCTTGGTAGGTGGTCAGCCCCAGCATTTT. Translating gives CASSLVGGQPQHF.